The T cell receptor (beta chain) under discussion was sequenced for a study of vaccination and CD4 T cells after COVID-19. Noted treatment: roughly 10-day PBMC culture with coronavirus spike peptide pools or control peptides (ViraFEST assay). ViraFEST used peptide pools to expand antigen-specific T cells before TCR sequencing. A few counts support this clonotype. The antigen remains unidentified. Oncomine TCR Beta short-read sequencing was applied to DNA from cultured CD4+ T cells. TCRdb recomputed calls from the PCR reads with MiXCR, one row per CDR3 protein. This sample has 15,000 to 17,000 distinct CDR3 sequences, with 39% found just once. In germline, CDR1 is MNHEY, CDR2 SMNVEV (reference sequence). The CDR3 spans 12 residues. V lost 6 bases to trimming and J lost 4 bases, with 10 bases between them.

The chain couples TRBV27 to TRBJ2-7; D remains unclear. The sample in question was CD4+ T cells from blood, cultured in vitro, obtained before SARS-CoV-2 vaccination. The clonotype originates from a human donor who had recovered from COVID-19. The chain's CDR3 is CASSPSGYEQYF. In DNA form, the CDR3 reads TGTGCCAGCAGCCCCTCCGGTTACGAGCAGTACTTC.